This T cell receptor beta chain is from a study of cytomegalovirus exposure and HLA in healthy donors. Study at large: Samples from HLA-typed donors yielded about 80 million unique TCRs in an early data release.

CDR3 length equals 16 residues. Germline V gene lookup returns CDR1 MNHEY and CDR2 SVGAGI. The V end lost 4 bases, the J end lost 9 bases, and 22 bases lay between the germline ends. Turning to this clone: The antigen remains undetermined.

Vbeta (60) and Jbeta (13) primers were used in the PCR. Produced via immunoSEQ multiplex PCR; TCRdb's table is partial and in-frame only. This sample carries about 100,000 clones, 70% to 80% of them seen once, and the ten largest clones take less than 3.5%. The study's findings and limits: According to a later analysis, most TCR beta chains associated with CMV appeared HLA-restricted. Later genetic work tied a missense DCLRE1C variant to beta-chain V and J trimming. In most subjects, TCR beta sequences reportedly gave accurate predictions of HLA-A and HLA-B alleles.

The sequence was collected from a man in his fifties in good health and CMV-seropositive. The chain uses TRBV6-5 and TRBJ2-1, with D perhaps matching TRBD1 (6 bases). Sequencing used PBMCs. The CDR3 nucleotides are TGTGCCAGCAGTTCCCCCAGCACAGGGTCTCCCTTTGAGCAGTTCTTC. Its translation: CASSSPSTGSPFEQFF.